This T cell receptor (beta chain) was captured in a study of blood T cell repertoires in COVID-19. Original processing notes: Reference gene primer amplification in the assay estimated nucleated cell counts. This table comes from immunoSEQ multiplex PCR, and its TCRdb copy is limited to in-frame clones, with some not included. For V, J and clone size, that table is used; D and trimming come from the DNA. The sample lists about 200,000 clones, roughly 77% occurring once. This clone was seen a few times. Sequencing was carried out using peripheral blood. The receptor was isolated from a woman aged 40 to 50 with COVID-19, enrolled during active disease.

CDR3 DNA: TGTGCCAGCAGCTTATATGGGGCCAACGTCCTGACTTTC. It encodes CASSLYGANVLTF. The chain is built from TRBV7-9 and TRBJ2-6; D is unclear. V was clipped by 2 bases and J by 3 bases, with 2 bases between them. CDR3 length equals 13 residues. Germline V gene data show CDR1 as SEHNR and CDR2 as FQNEAQ (reference sequence).